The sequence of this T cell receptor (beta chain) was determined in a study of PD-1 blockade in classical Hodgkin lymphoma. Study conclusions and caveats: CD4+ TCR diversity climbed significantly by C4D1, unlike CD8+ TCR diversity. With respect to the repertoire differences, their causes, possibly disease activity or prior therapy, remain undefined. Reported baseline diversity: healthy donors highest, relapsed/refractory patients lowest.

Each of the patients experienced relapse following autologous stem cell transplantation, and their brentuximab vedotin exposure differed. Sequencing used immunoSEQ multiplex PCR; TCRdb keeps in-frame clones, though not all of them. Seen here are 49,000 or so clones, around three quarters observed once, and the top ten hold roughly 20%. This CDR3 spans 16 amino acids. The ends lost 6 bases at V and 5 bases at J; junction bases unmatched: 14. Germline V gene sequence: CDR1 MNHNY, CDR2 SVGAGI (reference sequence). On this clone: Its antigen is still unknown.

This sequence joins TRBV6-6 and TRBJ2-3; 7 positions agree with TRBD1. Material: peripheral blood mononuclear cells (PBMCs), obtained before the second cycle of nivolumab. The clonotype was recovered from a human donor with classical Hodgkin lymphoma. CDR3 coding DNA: TGTGCCAGCAGCGACCGGGACAGAAAAGGGGGAGATACGCAGTATTTT. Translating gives CASSDRDRKGGDTQYF.